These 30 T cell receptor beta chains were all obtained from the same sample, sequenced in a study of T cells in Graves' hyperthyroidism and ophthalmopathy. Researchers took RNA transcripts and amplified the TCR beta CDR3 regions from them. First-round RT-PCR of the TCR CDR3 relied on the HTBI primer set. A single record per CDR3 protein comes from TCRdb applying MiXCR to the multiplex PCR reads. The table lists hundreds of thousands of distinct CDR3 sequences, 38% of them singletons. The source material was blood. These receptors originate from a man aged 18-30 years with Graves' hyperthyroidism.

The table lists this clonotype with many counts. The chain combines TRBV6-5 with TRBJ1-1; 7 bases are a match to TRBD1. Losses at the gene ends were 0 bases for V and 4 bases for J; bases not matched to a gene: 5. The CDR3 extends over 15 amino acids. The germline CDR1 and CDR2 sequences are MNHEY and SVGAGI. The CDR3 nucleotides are TGTGCCAGCAGTTACTCCGACAGGGCGGGCACTGAAGCTTTCTTT. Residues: CASSYSDRAGTEAFF.

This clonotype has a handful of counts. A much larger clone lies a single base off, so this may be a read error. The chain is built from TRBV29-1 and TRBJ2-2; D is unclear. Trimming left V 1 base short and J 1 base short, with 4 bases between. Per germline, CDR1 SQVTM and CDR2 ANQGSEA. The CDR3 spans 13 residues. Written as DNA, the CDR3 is TGCAGCGTTGAAGGGGTGAACACCGGGGAGCTGTTTTTT. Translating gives CSVEGVNTGELFF.

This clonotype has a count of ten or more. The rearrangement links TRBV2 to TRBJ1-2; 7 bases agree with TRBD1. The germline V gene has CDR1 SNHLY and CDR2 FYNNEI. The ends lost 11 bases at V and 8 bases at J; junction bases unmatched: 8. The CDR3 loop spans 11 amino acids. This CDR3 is CAVGSGQGYTF. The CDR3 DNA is TGTGCCGTCGGGTCGGGACAGGGCTACACCTTC.

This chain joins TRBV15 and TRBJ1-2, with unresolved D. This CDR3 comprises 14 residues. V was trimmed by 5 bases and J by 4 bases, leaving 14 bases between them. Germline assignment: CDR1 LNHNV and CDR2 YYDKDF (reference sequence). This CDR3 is CATSVVEDRYGYTF. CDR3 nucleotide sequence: TGTGCCACCAGCGTCGTCGAGGACCGCTATGGCTACACCTTC.

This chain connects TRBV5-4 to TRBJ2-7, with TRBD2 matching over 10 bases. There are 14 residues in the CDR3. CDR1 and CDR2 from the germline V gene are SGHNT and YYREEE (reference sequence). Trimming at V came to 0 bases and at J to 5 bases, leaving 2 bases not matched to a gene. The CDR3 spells CASSLVAGGDEQYF. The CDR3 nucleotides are TGTGCCAGCAGCTTGGTAGCGGGAGGTGACGAGCAGTACTTC.

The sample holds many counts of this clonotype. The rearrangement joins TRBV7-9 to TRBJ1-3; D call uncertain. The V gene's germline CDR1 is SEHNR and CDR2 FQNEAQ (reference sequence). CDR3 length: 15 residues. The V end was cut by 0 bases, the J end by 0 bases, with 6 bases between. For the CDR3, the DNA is TGTGCCAGCAGCTTAGCGGGTCCCTCTGGAAACACCATATATTTT. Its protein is CASSLAGPSGNTIYF.

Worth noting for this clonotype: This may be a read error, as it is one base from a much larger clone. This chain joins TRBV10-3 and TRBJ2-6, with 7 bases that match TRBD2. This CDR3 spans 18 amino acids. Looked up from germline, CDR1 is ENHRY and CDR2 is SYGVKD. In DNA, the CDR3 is TGTGCCAGCAGTGAGGGGACTGGGGGGGACTCTGGGGCCAACGTCCTGACTTTC. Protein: CASSEGTGGDSGANVLTF.

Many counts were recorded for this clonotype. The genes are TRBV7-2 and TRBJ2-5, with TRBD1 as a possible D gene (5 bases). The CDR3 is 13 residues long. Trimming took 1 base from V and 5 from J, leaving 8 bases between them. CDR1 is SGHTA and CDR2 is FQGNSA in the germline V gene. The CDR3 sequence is CASSLVGVETQYF. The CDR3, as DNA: TGTGCCAGCAGCTTAGTAGGGGTGGAGACCCAGTACTTC.

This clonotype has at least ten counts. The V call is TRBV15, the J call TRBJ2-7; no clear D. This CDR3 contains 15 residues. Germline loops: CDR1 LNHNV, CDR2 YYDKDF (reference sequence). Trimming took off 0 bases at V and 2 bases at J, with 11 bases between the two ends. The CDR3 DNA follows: TGTGCCACCAGCAGAGATCAGAACGGTGCCTACGAGCAGTACTTC. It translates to CATSRDQNGAYEQYF.

CDR3 residues: CASTHSTAMNTEAFF. DNA for the CDR3: TGTGCCAGCACTCATTCGACAGCCATGAACACTGAAGCTTTCTTT. The rearrangement joins TRBV19 to TRBJ1-1, with D perhaps matching TRBD1 (5 bases). Trimming left V 9 bases short and J 0 bases short, with 17 bases between. CDR1 is LNHDA and CDR2 is SQIVND in the germline V gene (reference sequence). The CDR3 contains 15 residues.

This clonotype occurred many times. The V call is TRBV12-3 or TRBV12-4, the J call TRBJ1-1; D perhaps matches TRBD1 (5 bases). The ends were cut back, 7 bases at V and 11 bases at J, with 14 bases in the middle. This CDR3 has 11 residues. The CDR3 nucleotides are TGTGCCAGCACCATAGGGGTGAATGCTTTCTTT. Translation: CASTIGVNAFF.

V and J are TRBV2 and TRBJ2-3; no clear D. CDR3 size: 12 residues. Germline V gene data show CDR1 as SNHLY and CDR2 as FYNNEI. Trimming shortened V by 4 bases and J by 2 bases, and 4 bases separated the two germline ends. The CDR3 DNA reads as TGTGCCAGCAGTGGATACACAGATACGCAGTATTTT. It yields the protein CASSGYTDTQYF.

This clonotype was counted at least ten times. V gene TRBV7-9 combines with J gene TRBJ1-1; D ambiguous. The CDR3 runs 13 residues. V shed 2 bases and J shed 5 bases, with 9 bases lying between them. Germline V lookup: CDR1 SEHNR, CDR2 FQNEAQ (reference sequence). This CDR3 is CASSLTVMTEAFF. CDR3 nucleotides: TGTGCCAGCAGCTTAACCGTTATGACTGAAGCTTTCTTT.

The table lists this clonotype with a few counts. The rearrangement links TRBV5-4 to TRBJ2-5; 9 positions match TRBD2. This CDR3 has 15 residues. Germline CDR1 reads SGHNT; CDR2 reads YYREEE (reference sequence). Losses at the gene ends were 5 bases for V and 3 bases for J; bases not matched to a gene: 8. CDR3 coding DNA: TGTGCCAGCAGTTACCATAGCGGGGGCGAAGAGACCCAGTACTTC. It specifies CASSYHSGGEETQYF.

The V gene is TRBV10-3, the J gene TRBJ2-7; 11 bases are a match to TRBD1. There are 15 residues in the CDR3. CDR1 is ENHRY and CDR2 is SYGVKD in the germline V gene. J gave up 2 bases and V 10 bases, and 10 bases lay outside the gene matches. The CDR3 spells CATGTGGLGAYEQYF. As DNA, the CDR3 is TGTGCCACCGGGACAGGGGGACTAGGGGCCTACGAGCAGTACTTC.

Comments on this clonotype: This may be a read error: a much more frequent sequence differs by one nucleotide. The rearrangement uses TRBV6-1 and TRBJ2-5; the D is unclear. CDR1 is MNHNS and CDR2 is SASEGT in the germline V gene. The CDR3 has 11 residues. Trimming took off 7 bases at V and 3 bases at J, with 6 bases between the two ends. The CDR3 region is CASINKETQYF. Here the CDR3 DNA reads TGTGCCAGCATAAACAAAGAGACCCAGTACTTC.

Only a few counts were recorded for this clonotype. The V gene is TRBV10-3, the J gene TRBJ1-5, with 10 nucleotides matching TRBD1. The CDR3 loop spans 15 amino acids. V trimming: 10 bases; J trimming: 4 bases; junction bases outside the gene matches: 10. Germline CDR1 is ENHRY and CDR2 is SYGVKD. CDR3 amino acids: CASSQGTGVNQPQHF. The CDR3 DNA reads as TGTGCCAGCAGCCAAGGGACAGGGGTTAATCAGCCCCAGCATTTT.

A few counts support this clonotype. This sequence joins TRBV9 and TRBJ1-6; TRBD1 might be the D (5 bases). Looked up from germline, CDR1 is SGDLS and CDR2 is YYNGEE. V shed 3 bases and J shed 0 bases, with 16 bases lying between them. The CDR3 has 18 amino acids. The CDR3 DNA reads TGTGCCAGCAGCGACCCAGGGTCGAGGACCTCCTATAATTCACCCCTCCACTTT. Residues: CASSDPGSRTSYNSPLHF.

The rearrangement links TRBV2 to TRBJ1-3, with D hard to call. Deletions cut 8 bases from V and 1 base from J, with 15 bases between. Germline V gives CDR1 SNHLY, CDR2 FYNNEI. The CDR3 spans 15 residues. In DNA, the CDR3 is TGTGCCAGCGTTGTACCAGGATCTTCTGGAAACACCATATATTTT. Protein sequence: CASVVPGSSGNTIYF.

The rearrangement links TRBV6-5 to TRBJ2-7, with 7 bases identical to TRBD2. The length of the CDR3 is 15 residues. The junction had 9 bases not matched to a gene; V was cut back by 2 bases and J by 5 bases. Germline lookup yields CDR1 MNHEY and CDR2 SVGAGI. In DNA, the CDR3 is TGTGCCAGCAGTTACGAGGCTAGCGGTAGCCACGAGCAGTACTTC. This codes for CASSYEASGSHEQYF.

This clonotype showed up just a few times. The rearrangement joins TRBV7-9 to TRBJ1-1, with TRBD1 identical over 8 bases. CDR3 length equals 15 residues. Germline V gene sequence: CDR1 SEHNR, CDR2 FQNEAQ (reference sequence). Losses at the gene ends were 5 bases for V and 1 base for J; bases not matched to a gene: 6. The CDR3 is CASSRPGQANTEAFF. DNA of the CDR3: TGTGCCAGCAGCAGACCGGGACAGGCGAACACTGAAGCTTTCTTT.

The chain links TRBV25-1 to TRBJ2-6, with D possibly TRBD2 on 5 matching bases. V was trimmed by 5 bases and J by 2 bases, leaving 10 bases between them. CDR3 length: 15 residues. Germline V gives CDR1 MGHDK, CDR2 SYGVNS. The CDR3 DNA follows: TGTGCCAGCAGTTTAGGGAGACCTGGGGCCAACGTCCTGACTTTC. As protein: CASSLGRPGANVLTF.

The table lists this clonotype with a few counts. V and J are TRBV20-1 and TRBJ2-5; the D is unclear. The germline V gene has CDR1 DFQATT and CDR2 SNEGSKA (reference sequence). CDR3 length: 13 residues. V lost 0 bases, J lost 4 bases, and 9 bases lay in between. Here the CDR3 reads CSARDAIGETQYF. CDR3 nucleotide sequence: TGCAGTGCTAGAGACGCTATTGGAGAGACCCAGTACTTC.

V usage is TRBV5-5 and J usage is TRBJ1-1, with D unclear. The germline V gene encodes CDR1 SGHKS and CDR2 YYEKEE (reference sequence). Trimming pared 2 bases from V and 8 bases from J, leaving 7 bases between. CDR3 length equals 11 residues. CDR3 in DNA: TGTGCCAGCAGCTTAGGCTGGGAAGCTTTCTTT. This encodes CASSLGWEAFF. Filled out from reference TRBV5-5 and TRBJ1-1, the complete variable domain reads DAGVTQSPTHLIKTRGQQVTLRCSPISGHKSVSWYQQVLGQGPQFIFQYYEKEERGRGNFPDRFSARQFPNYSSELNVNALLLGDSALYLCASSLGWEAFFGQGTRLTVV.

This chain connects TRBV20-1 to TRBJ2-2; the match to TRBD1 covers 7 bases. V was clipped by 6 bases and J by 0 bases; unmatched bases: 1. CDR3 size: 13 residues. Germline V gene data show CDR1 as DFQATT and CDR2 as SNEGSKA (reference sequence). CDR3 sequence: CSAGQSNTGELFF. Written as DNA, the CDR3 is TGCAGTGCGGGACAGTCGAACACCGGGGAGCTGTTTTTT.

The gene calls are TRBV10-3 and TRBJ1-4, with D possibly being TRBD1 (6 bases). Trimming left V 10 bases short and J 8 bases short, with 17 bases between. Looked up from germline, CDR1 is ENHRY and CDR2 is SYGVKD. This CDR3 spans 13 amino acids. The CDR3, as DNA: TGTGCCACCACCAAACAGGGCGGGGAAAAACTGTTTTTT. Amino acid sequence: CATTKQGGEKLFF.

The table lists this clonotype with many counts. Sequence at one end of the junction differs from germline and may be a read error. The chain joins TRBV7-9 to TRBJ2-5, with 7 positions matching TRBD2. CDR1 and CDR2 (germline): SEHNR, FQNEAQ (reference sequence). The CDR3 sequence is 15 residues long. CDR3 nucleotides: TGTGCTAGCAGCCTAACTAGCGCCCTAACGGAGACCCAGTACTTC. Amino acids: CASSLTSALTETQYF.

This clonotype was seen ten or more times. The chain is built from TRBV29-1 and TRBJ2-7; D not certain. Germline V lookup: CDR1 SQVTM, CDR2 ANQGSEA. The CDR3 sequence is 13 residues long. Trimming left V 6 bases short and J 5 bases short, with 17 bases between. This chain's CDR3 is CSVTGYPTHEQYF. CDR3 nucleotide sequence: TGCAGCGTAACGGGTTACCCTACCCACGAGCAGTACTTC.

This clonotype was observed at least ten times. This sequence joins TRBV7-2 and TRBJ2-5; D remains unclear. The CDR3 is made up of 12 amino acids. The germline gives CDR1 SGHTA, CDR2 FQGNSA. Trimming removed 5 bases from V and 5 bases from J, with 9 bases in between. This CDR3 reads CASSPRTETQYF. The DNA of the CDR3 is TGTGCCAGCAGCCCCCGTACCGAGACCCAGTACTTC.

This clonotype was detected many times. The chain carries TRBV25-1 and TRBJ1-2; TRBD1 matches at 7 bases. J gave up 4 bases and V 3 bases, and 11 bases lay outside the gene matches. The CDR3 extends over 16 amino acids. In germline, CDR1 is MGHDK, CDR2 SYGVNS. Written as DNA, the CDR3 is TGTGCCAGCAGTGATTCTATGCCGGGACAGCTCTATGGCTACACCTTC. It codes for CASSDSMPGQLYGYTF.